The clone carrying this T cell receptor beta chain was found a few times. CDR1 is SEHNR and CDR2 is FQNEAQ in the germline V gene (reference sequence). V dropped 5 bases and J dropped 4 bases, with 4 bases sitting between them. This CDR3 contains 11 residues. Using its own MiXCR run on the 5' RACE reads, TCRdb lists one record per CDR3 protein. The table lists about 29,000 distinct CDR3 sequences, approximately 4.8% of them singletons. This record comes from a study of early T cells in non-severe SARS-CoV-2 infection. The gene calls are TRBV7-9 and TRBJ2-3; D gene uncertain. This sequence was found in an adult who was a healthcare worker with PCR-confirmed SARS-CoV-2 infection or an uninfected control (not recorded which). The sequenced material came from whole blood. The chain's CDR3 is CASSRADTQYF. DNA for the CDR3: TGTGCCAGCAGCCGGGCAGATACGCAGTATTTT.